This TCR beta chain was captured in a study of OX40 agonist ivuxolimab in advanced cancers. The overall study: Partial responses were observed in three patients, of whom one had hepatocellular carcinoma and two had cutaneous melanoma.

This CDR3 spans 16 amino acids. Germline lookup yields CDR1 MNHNY and CDR2 SVGAGI (reference sequence). The V and J ends lost 0 bases and 4 bases, in that order; junction bases with no gene match: 5. Study results and limitations: Antigen targets of the expanded peripheral T cells went undetermined. Both blood CD4+ and CD8+ T cells showed clonal growth by week 6 at 0.1 to 3.0 mg/kg.

Clones were sequenced by immunoSEQ multiplex PCR, and TCRdb holds only the in-frame ones, with some missing. Of about 80,000 clones in the sample, around 82% were seen once. Worth noting for this clone: What it recognizes is unknown.

The rearrangement uses TRBV6-6 and TRBJ2-1; 8 bases fit TRBD2. This receptor was taken from an adult with an advanced solid tumor such as melanoma, head and neck, liver or kidney cancer. The source material was CD4+ or CD8+ T cells sorted from blood, sampled in a trial of the OX40 agonist ivuxolimab. Written as DNA, the CDR3 is TGTGCCAGCAGTTACTCCCGGGGGGGGGTGTACAATGAGCAGTTCTTC. Protein sequence: CASSYSRGGVYNEQFF.